This section outlines one T cell receptor (beta chain) sequence together with its context. This sample was taken from a study of T-cell reconstitution after alpha-beta-depleted transplantation in children. TCRbeta library construction was performed incorporating unique molecular identifiers. In TCRdb, the PCR reads were re-called with MiXCR into one record per CDR3 protein. The sample shows about 500,000 distinct CDR3 sequences, roughly 11% of them seen only once. The CDR3 sequence is 18 residues long. The junction had 10 bases not matched to a gene; V was cut back by 0 bases and J by 2 bases. Looked up from germline, CDR1 is SGHDT and CDR2 is YYEEEE.

The starting material was PBMCs, mostly from graft donor cells, obtained 180 days after TCRalphabeta/CD19-depleted stem cell transplant. The sequence derives from a female patient aged 2-9 years who had a stem cell transplant for aplastic anemia, so the T cells may come from the graft donor. The chain is built from TRBV5-6 and TRBJ2-1; 8 bases agree with TRBD2. CDR3 sequence (DNA): TGTGCCAGCAGCTTGGGGGGGCTACTAGCGGCGGCCTACAATGAGCAGTTCTTC. As protein: CASSLGGLLAAAYNEQFF.